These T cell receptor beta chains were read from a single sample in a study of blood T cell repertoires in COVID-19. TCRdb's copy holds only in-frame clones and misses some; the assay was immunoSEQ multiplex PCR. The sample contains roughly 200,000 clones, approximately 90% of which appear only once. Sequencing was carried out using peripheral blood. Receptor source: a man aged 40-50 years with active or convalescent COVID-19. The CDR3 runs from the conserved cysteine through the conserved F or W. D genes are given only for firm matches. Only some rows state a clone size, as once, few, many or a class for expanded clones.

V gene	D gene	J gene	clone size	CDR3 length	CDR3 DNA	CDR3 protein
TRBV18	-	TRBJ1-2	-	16	TGTGCCAGCTCACCCGACAGGCAAACATCTAACTATGGCTACACCTTC	CASSPDRQTSNYGYTF
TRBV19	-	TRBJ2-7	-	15	TGTGCCAGTAGTATAGGGCAGGGGATCATCCACGAGCAGTACTTC	CASSIGQGIIHEQYF
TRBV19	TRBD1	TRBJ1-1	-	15	TGTGCCAGTAGGATCAAACCCAGGGGGGATACGGAGGCTTTCTTT	CASRIKPRGDTEAFF
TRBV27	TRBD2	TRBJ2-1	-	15	TGTGCCAGCAGTCTCACAGCGGGAGCACGGAATGAGCAGTTCTTC	CASSLTAGARNEQFF
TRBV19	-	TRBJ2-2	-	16	TGTGCCAGTAGTATGGGCGGACTCCGGAACACCGGGGAGCTGTTTTTT	CASSMGGLRNTGELFF
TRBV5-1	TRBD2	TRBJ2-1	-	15	TGCGCCAGCAGCTTAGGACTAGCGGGGATGAATGAGCAGTTCTTC	CASSLGLAGMNEQFF
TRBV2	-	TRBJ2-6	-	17	TGTGCCAGCAGTGATACGGGAATGTTCTCTGGGGCCAACGTCCTGACTTTC	CASSDTGMFSGANVLTF
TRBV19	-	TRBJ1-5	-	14	TGTGCCAGTAGTATTTCCCGGGGTAATCAGCCCCAGCATTTT	CASSISRGNQPQHF
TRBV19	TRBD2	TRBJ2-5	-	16	TGTGCCAGTAGTGCCCGACTAGCGGGAAGGCAAGAGACCCAGTACTTC	CASSARLAGRQETQYF
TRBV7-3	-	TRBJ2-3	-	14	TGTGCCAGCAGCTTAAGATCGGGACTGGTTACGCAGTATTTT	CASSLRSGLVTQYF
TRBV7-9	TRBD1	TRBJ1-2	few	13	TGTGCCAGCAGCCGACAGGGGGCCTATGGCTACACCTTC	CASSRQGAYGYTF
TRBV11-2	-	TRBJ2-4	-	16	TGTGCCAGCAGCTTAAACGGGAGGGGGCTTACGGACATTCAGTACTTC	CASSLNGRGLTDIQYF
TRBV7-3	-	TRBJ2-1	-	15	TGTGCCAGCAGCTTCGGGATGAGCTCCTACAATGAGCAGTTCTTC	CASSFGMSSYNEQFF
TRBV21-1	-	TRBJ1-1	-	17	TGTGCCAGCAGCAAAGAGGGGCAGACAGGGCGGAACACTGAAGCTTTCTTT	CASSKEGQTGRNTEAFF
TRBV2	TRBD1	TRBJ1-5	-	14	TGTGCCAGCAGTGAGACAGGGATCGATCAGCCCCAGCATTTT	CASSETGIDQPQHF
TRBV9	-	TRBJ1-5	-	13	TGTGCCAGCAGCGTATATCACGGGCAGCCCCAGCATTTT	CASSVYHGQPQHF
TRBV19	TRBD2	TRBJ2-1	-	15	TGTGCCAGTAGTGGGTCGGGGGGTGCCTACAATGAGCAGTTCTTC	CASSGSGGAYNEQFF
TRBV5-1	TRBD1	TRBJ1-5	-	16	TGCGCCAGCAGCTTGGAGGGCAGGGGGAGCAATCAGCCCCAGCATTTT	CASSLEGRGSNQPQHF
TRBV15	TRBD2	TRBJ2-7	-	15	TGTGCCACCAGCAGCCCGACAGCGGGAAGAGAGGAGCAGTACTTC	CATSSPTAGREEQYF
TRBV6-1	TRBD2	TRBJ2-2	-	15	TGTGCCAGCAGTGAACTAGCGGGAACCACCGGGGAGCTGTTTTTT	CASSELAGTTGELFF
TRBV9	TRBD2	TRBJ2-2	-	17	TGTGCCAGCAGCGTAGGTGTTAGCGGGAAGAACACCGGGGAGCTGTTTTTT	CASSVGVSGKNTGELFF
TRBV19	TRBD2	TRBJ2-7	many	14	TGTGCCAGTAGAACCCTAGCGGGAGGGCCCGAGCAGTACTTC	CASRTLAGGPEQYF
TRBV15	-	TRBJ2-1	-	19	TGTGCCACCAGCAGAGTAATGGGCAGGGGTGGAAGCTCCTACAATGAGCAGTTCTTC	CATSRVMGRGGSSYNEQFF
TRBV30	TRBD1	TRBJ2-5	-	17	TGTGCCTGGAGCGTGTCCTTCCAACAGGGGGTCCAAGAGACCCAGTACTTC	CAWSVSFQQGVQETQYF
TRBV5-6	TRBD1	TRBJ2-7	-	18	TGTGCCAGCAGCTTTTTGGTGTGGGGACAGGGAAGGGTCTACGAGCAGTACTTC	CASSFLVWGQGRVYEQYF
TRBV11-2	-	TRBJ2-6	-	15	TGTGCCAGCGCGTACAGCTTCTCCGGGGCCAACGTCCTGACTTTC	CASAYSFSGANVLTF
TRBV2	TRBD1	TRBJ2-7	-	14	TGTGCCAGCATACTCCGCCCGGCAGGGGGCGAGCAGTACTTC	CASILRPAGGEQYF
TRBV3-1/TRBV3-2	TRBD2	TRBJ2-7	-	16	TGTGCCAGCAGCCGCGGGGTAGCGGGGGGGTCCTTGGAGCAGTACTTC	CASSRGVAGGSLEQYF
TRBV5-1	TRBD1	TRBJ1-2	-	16	TGCGCCAGCAGCTTCTACCTCCAAGGACAGGGGAGAGGCTACACCTTC	CASSFYLQGQGRGYTF
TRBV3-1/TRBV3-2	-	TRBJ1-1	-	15	TGTGCCAGCAGCCAAGACCCCGGGTTGCACACTGAAGCTTTCTTT	CASSQDPGLHTEAFF
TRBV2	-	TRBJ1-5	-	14	TGTGCCAGCAGGGAGCAGGGTAAGAGCCAGCCCCAGCATTTT	CASREQGKSQPQHF
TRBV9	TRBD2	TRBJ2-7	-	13	TGTGCCAGCAGCACCCGGGACTATGACGAGCAGTACTTC	CASSTRDYDEQYF
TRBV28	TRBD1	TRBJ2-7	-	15	TGTGCCAGCAGTTTTCGCGGACAGGGCTACAACGAGCAGTACTTC	CASSFRGQGYNEQYF
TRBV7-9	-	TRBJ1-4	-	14	TGTGCCAGCAGCTTAGCGCTAAATAATGAAAAACTGTTTTTT	CASSLALNNEKLFF
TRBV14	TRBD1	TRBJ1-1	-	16	TGTGCCAGCAGCCAAGCCGGGACAGGGGGAAGGACTGAAGCTTTCTTT	CASSQAGTGGRTEAFF
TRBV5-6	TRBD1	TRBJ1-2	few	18	TGTGCCAGCAGCCCCCTGATTGAAGGGACAGGGAGCTCCTATGGCTACACCTTC	CASSPLIEGTGSSYGYTF
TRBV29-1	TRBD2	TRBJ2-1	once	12	TGCAGCGTTGAAGATAATCGGGAGGGCCAGTTCTTC	CSVEDNREGQFF
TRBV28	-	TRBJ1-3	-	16	TGTGCCAGCAGTTCCTCGGGAACCACTTCTGGAAACACCATATATTTT	CASSSSGTTSGNTIYF
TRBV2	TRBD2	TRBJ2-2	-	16	TGTGCCAGCAGTGATCCCAGCGGGGATCTGGGCGGGGAGCTGTTTTTT	CASSDPSGDLGGELFF
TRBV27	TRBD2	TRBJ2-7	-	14	TGTGCCAGCAGTTGGAGGGAGGGGAACTACGAGCAGTACTTC	CASSWREGNYEQYF
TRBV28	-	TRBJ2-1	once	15	TGTGCCAGCAGTCCGCCGGGAGCGAATTACAATGAGCAGTTCTTC	CASSPPGANYNEQFF
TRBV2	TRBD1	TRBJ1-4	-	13	TGTGCCAGCGTGGACAGGGGTAATGAAAAACTGTTTTTT	CASVDRGNEKLFF
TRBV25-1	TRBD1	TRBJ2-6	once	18	TGTGCCAGCAGTGACGTGACAGGGGGCGTTTTCGGGGCCAACGTCCTGACTTTC	CASSDVTGGVFGANVLTF
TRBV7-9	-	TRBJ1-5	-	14	TGTGCCAGCAGCTTGGGGGGGGGTACTCAGCCCCAGCATTTT	CASSLGGGTQPQHF